Below are 25 T cell receptor beta chains sequenced from a single sample in a study of T cells in localized non-small cell lung cancer. The assay was immunoSEQ multiplex PCR, and TCRdb's table has in-frame clones only and misses some. Of approximately 26,000 clones in the sample, roughly four fifths were seen once. The sample here was peripheral blood, taken before any cancer treatment. Receptors were obtained from a woman aged 40 to 75 with stage I lung adenocarcinoma.

The chain has TRBV18 and TRBJ1-2, with D hard to call. Germline loops: CDR1 KGHSH, CDR2 LQKENI. This CDR3 comprises 14 residues. Trimming cost V 0 bases and J 5 bases, with 10 bases left between them. CDR3 in DNA: TGTGCCAGCTCACCACCTTTAGAAAGATATGGCTACACCTTC. It codes for CASSPPLERYGYTF.

The chain joins TRBV27 to TRBJ2-5; D is tentatively TRBD1 or TRBD2 (6 bases each). CDR1 MNHEY and CDR2 SMNVEV come from the germline V gene (reference sequence). Trimming removed 2 bases from V and 5 bases from J, with 9 bases in between. This CDR3 spans 13 amino acids. The CDR3 protein is CASSLQGRETQYF. CDR3 bases: TGTGCCAGCAGTTTACAGGGGAGGGAGACCCAGTACTTC.

V is TRBV10-2 and J is TRBJ1-1; weak D call: TRBD1 (5 bases). This CDR3 has 15 residues. V was pared by 0 bases and J by 2 bases, with 10 bases between. Germline V lookup: CDR1 WSHSY, CDR2 SAAADI. CDR3 in amino acids: CASSESARGNTEAFF. In nucleotides, the CDR3 is TGCGCCAGCAGTGAGTCAGCAAGGGGTAACACTGAAGCTTTCTTT.

This clone was counted only a few times. Written as DNA, the CDR3 is TGTGCCAGCATATGGGAGAACTCCTACAATGAGCAGTTCTTC. This translates into CASIWENSYNEQFF. The rearrangement links TRBV6-1 to TRBJ2-1; weak D call: TRBD2 (5 bases). The CDR3 consists of 14 residues. Trimming took off 7 bases at V and 0 bases at J, with 10 bases between the two ends. Looked up from germline, CDR1 is MNHNS and CDR2 is SASEGT.

The chain combines TRBV6-5 with TRBJ2-7; D remains ambiguous. The germline V gene has CDR1 MNHEY and CDR2 SVGAGI. The V end was cut by 4 bases, the J end by 1 base, with 11 bases between. The CDR3 is 14 residues long. The CDR3 DNA is TGTGCCAGCAGTTCACTCTTGGATTCCTACGAGCAGTACTTC. Its translation is CASSSLLDSYEQYF.

CDR3 nucleotides: TGTGCCAGTAGTGTCTCTTTCGGAAACACCATATATTTT. The encoded protein is CASSVSFGNTIYF. The chain uses TRBV19 and TRBJ1-3; D gene unclear. The CDR3 consists of 13 residues. CDR1 and CDR2 from the germline V gene are LNHDA and SQIVND (reference sequence). Trimming took 5 bases from V and 4 from J, leaving 9 bases between them.

The chain recombines TRBV29-1 with TRBJ2-2; no firm D call. Germline CDR1 reads SQVTM; CDR2 reads ANQGSEA. V lost 1 base and J lost 4, with 7 bases in between. The CDR3 is 13 residues long. CDR3 region: CSVEAGPTGELFF. For the CDR3, the DNA is TGCAGCGTTGAAGCTGGGCCCACCGGGGAGCTGTTTTTT.

The chain uses TRBV15 and TRBJ1-4, with D perhaps TRBD1 (5 bases). There are 15 residues in the CDR3. Germline V lookup: CDR1 LNHNV, CDR2 YYDKDF (reference sequence). Trimming took off 6 bases at V and 5 bases at J, with 16 bases between the two ends. CDR3 DNA sequence: TGTGCCACCAGGTCCTCCGGGACCTCCAATGAAAAACTGTTTTTT. Its protein product is CATRSSGTSNEKLFF. Using reference TRBV15 and TRBJ1-4 for the parts outside the CDR3, the full variable domain is DAMVIQNPRYQVTQFGKPVTLSCSQTLNHNVMYWYQQKSSQAPKLLFHYYDKDFNNEADTPDNFQSRRPNTSFCFLDIRSPGLGDTAMYLCATRSSGTSNEKLFFGSGTQLSVL.

This chain joins TRBV18 and TRBJ2-7; 8 nucleotides align to TRBD1. Germline values: CDR1 KGHSH, CDR2 LQKENI. V shed 2 bases, J shed 3 bases, and the junction held 9 bases outside the gene matches. This CDR3 contains 16 residues. The DNA for the CDR3 is TGTGCCAGCTCACCAAGAGGACAGGGAGGCGGCTACGAGCAGTACTTC. Residues: CASSPRGQGGGYEQYF.

The chain employs TRBV7-2 and TRBJ2-5; 12 positions agree with TRBD2. The J segment lost 5 bases and the V segment lost 5 bases, leaving 9 bases of the junction unmatched. The CDR3 has 16 amino acids. From germline, CDR1 is SGHTA and CDR2 FQGNSA. In DNA, the CDR3 is TGTGCCAGCAGCCCCCAGGGGCTAGCGGGGGGGGAGACCCAGTACTTC. Its translation is CASSPQGLAGGETQYF.

The V and J genes are TRBV6-4 and TRBJ1-1; 7 bases agree with TRBD1. The junction had 3 bases not matched to a gene; V was cut back by 0 bases and J by 5 bases. The CDR3 is made up of 14 amino acids. From germline, CDR1 is MRHNA and CDR2 SNTAGT. DNA of the CDR3: TGTGCCAGCAGTGACTCAGGGGGCGAGACTGAAGCTTTCTTT. It is translated as CASSDSGGETEAFF.

This clone was seen more than once but under ten times. V gene TRBV5-1 combines with J gene TRBJ2-7; D remains unclear. V dropped 0 bases and J dropped 4 bases, with 5 bases sitting between them. The V gene's germline CDR1 is SGHRS and CDR2 YFSETQ. CDR3 length: 12 residues. This CDR3 reads CASSLEGYEQYF. The CDR3, as DNA: TGCGCCAGCAGCTTGGAGGGATACGAGCAGTACTTC.

J is TRBJ2-1 and V is TRBV7-2, with TRBD2 as a possible D gene (6 bases). The CDR3 has 12 residues. Germline CDR1 and CDR2: SGHTA and FQGNSA. V was clipped by 4 bases and J by 9 bases, with 10 bases between them. The CDR3 loop reads CASSYPRGEQFF. CDR3 nucleotide sequence: TGTGCCAGCAGCTACCCGCGGGGTGAGCAGTTCTTC.

This chain links TRBV10-1 with TRBJ2-2, with 9 bases matching TRBD2. Trimming removed 3 bases from V and 5 bases from J; junction bases left unmatched: 1. The germline V gene has CDR1 WNHNN and CDR2 SYGVQD (reference sequence). The CDR3 loop spans 14 amino acids. The CDR3, as DNA: TGCGCCAGCAGTGATCTAGCGGGGACCGGGGAGCTGTTTTTT. Its protein product is CASSDLAGTGELFF.

A note on this clone: Other DNA sequences in this sample translate to the same CDR3. The chain is built from TRBV9 and TRBJ1-2; D gene uncertain. The CDR3 totals 15 residues. V lost 0 bases and J 2 bases, leaving 11 bases between the germline ends. CDR1 SGDLS and CDR2 YYNGEE come from the germline V gene. CDR3 sequence reads: CASSVGDSLNYGYTF. The CDR3 coding sequence is TGTGCCAGCAGCGTAGGAGATTCCTTGAACTATGGCTACACCTTC.

CDR3 in amino acids: CASSSSRDRAYNEQFF. In DNA form, the CDR3 reads TGTGCCAGCAGCTCCTCCCGGGACAGGGCATACAATGAGCAGTTCTTC. The chain joins TRBV9 to TRBJ2-1, with 9 bases identical to TRBD1. Trimming took 4 bases from V and 4 from J; bases not matched to a gene: 9. CDR3 size: 16 residues. CDR1 is SGDLS and CDR2 is YYNGEE in the germline V gene.

The V call is TRBV5-1, the J call TRBJ1-1; D ambiguous. The CDR3 loop spans 15 amino acids. Trimming stripped 0 bases from V and 1 base from J, with 10 bases between. CDR1 is SGHRS, CDR2 YFSETQ, per germline. The CDR3 protein is CASSLATISNTEAFF. DNA for the CDR3: TGCGCCAGCAGCTTGGCCACCATCTCGAACACTGAAGCTTTCTTT. Combining the CDR3 with reference TRBV5-1 and TRBJ1-1 gives the whole variable domain KAGVTQTPRYLIKTRGQQVTLSCSPISGHRSVSWYQQTPGQGLQFLFEYFSETQRNKGNFPGRFSGRQFSNSRSEMNVSTLELGDSALYLCASSLATISNTEAFFGQGTRLTVV.

Only a few counts were recorded for this clone. The V and J genes are TRBV2 and TRBJ1-2, with D possibly matching TRBD1 (5 bases). CDR3 length: 14 amino acids. Germline V gene data show CDR1 as SNHLY and CDR2 as FYNNEI. V shed 9 bases and J shed 11 bases, with 25 bases lying between them. The CDR3 loop is CASALIGTALSYTF. CDR3 coding DNA: TGTGCCAGTGCGCTCATCGGGACGGCGCTTAGTTACACCTTC.

The chain joins TRBV5-4 to TRBJ1-3; unclear D gene. Germline V gives CDR1 SGHNT, CDR2 YYREEE (reference sequence). This CDR3 comprises 15 residues. V dropped 4 bases and J dropped 0 bases, with 11 bases sitting between them. CDR3 in amino acids: CASSLIGDSGNTIYF. The CDR3 DNA sequence: TGTGCCAGCAGCCTCATTGGGGACTCTGGAAACACCATATATTTT.

The rearrangement links TRBV2 to TRBJ1-3; D possibly corresponds to TRBD1 (6 bases). The CDR3 is 14 amino acids. Germline V CDR1 and CDR2: SNHLY, FYNNEI. Trimming cost V 6 bases and J 2 bases, with 11 bases left between them. The CDR3 reads CASSSTGPGNTIYF. The CDR3 coding sequence is TGTGCCAGCAGCTCGACAGGACCTGGAAACACCATATATTTT.

Only one count was recorded for this clone. The rearrangement uses TRBV9 and TRBJ2-3; D is possibly TRBD1 (6 bases). The germline V gene encodes CDR1 SGDLS and CDR2 YYNGEE. CDR3 length: 14 residues. V was trimmed by 4 bases and J by 2 bases, leaving 11 bases between them. In DNA, the CDR3 is TGTGCCAGCAGCACAGGGTCGGACACAGATACGCAGTATTTT. Translated: CASSTGSDTDTQYF.

This clone was detected once. The rearrangement links TRBV18 to TRBJ2-7, with 11 bases that match TRBD1. The V gene end was trimmed by 2 bases and the J gene end by 3 bases; junction bases not matched to a gene: 0. Germline CDR1 reads KGHSH; CDR2 reads LQKENI. The CDR3 covers 14 residues. As DNA, the CDR3 is TGTGCCAGCTCACCAGGGACAGGGGGCTACGAGCAGTACTTC. Encoded protein: CASSPGTGGYEQYF.

The table lists this clone with a count of one. The rearrangement joins TRBV7-2 to TRBJ2-7, with TRBD2 matching 15 bases. Per the germline V gene, CDR1 is SGHTA and CDR2 is FQGNSA. The CDR3 runs 16 residues. Trimming cost V 5 bases and J 1 base; bases outside gene matches: 3. CDR3 protein: CASSRTSGGGSYEQYF. CDR3 sequence (DNA): TGTGCCAGCAGCCGGACTAGCGGGGGGGGTTCCTACGAGCAGTACTTC.

The rearrangement uses TRBV13 and TRBJ2-1; D is ambiguous. The CDR3 extends over 14 amino acids. V lost 6 bases and J lost 6, with 15 bases in between. The germline V gene encodes CDR1 PRHDT and CDR2 FYEKMQ (reference sequence). The CDR3 region is CASRSQSGGNEQFF. CDR3 DNA: TGTGCCAGCAGAAGCCAGTCGGGTGGCAATGAGCAGTTCTTC.

The chain couples TRBV6-6 to TRBJ1-1; 9 bases are a match to TRBD1. The junction had 2 bases not matched to a gene; V was cut back by 5 bases and J by 4 bases. The CDR3 is 13 residues long. Germline lookup yields CDR1 MNHNY and CDR2 SVGAGI (reference sequence). The CDR3 region has the DNA TGTGCCAGCAGTCCGACAGGGGGCACTGAAGCTTTCTTT. It yields the protein CASSPTGGTEAFF.